These 15 T cell receptor beta chains were sequenced from one sample in a study of cytomegalovirus exposure and HLA in healthy donors (dated by TCRdb to about 2017). The library was generated by the immunoSEQ multiplex PCR assay. For the multiplex PCR, a mixture combining 60 forward primers for TCR Vbeta segments and 13 reverse primers for TCR Jbeta segments was used. Held by TCRdb, this immuneACCESS table contains in-frame sequences only and omits some clones. Under half of the omission traces to an unresolved V gene where checked; the cause of the rest is unknown. This sample holds over 75,000 clones; about 75% were observed only once. The ten most abundant clones make up 7.1% of the sample. Sequencing used PBMCs. Receptors originate from a man aged 40-49 years in good health and CMV-seropositive.

The genes are TRBV11-2 and TRBJ2-1, with TRBD2 matching 9 bases. Germline CDR1 SGHAT, CDR2 FQNNGV. The CDR3 has 13 residues. V dropped 3 bases and J dropped 10; count of bases not matched to a gene: 4. The CDR3 DNA follows: TGTGCCAGCAGCTTTGGCGGGGGGGCCGAGCAGTTCTTC. Residues: CASSFGGGAEQFF. Variable domain in full (rest from reference TRBV11-2 and TRBJ2-1): EAGVAQSPRYKIIEKRQSVAFWCNPISGHATLYWYQQILGQGPKLLIQFQNNGVVDDSQLPKDRFSAERLKGVDSTLKIQPAKLEDSAVYLCASSFGGGAEQFFGPGTRLTVL.

The chain employs TRBV5-1 and TRBJ1-1; TRBD1 matches 11 bases. After removal of 4 bases from V and 4 bases from J, the junction contained 6 bases not matched to a gene. CDR1 is SGHRS, CDR2 YFSETQ, per germline. The CDR3 runs 15 residues. CDR3: CASSPPGQGVTEAFF. CDR3 DNA sequence: TGCGCCAGCAGCCCCCCGGGACAGGGGGTCACTGAAGCTTTCTTT. Using reference TRBV5-1 and TRBJ1-1 for the parts outside the CDR3, the full variable domain is KAGVTQTPRYLIKTRGQQVTLSCSPISGHRSVSWYQQTPGQGLQFLFEYFSETQRNKGNFPGRFSGRQFSNSRSEMNVSTLELGDSALYLCASSPPGQGVTEAFFGQGTRLTVV.

Only one count was recorded for this clone. The chain joins TRBV9 to TRBJ1-4; D may be TRBD1 (5 bases). From germline, CDR1 is SGDLS and CDR2 YYNGEE. CDR3 length: 17 residues. V gave up 1 base and J gave up 7 bases, with 20 bases separating them. DNA of the CDR3: TGTGCCAGCAGCGTATCTATGGGGGGGAGGCCCAGTGAAAAACTGTTTTTT. It encodes CASSVSMGGRPSEKLFF.

The J gene is TRBJ2-2, the V gene TRBV29-1; D is ambiguous. The germline CDR1 and CDR2 sequences are SQVTM and ANQGSEA. Trimming removed 4 bases at V and 7 bases at J, with 7 bases between. The CDR3 totals 11 residues. The CDR3 sequence: CSVAEDGELFF. CDR3 bases: TGCAGCGTTGCCGAGGACGGGGAGCTGTTTTTT.

V is TRBV6-4 and J is TRBJ2-2; TRBD2 aligns across 7 bases. The germline V gene encodes CDR1 MRHNA and CDR2 SNTAGT. Trimming removed 3 bases from V and 4 bases from J; junction bases left unmatched: 8. This CDR3 is 16 amino acids long. In nucleotides, the CDR3 is TGTGCCAGCAGTGAATCGGCAGCGGGAATCACCGGGGAGCTGTTTTTT. Residues: CASSESAAGITGELFF.

The chain joins TRBV7-2 to TRBJ1-2; 7 bases match TRBD1. The J segment lost 5 bases and the V segment lost 5 bases, leaving 8 bases of the junction unmatched. From germline, CDR1 is SGHTA and CDR2 FQGNSA. This CDR3 has 14 amino acids. The CDR3 DNA is TGTGCCAGCAGCCCCGAGGGGGCGCTTTATGGCTACACCTTC. Its translation: CASSPEGALYGYTF.

J is TRBJ1-2 and V is TRBV11-2; D is unclear. Germline V CDR1 and CDR2: SGHAT, FQNNGV. The CDR3 runs 16 residues. The germline V and J ends were trimmed by 4 bases and 8 bases, with 23 bases remaining between them. Here the CDR3 DNA reads TGTGCCAGCAGCTCCCCACGCCTTGGGCCTGCGGGAGGCTACACCTTC. This sequence encodes CASSSPRLGPAGGYTF. Combining the CDR3 with reference TRBV11-2 and TRBJ1-2 gives the whole variable domain EAGVAQSPRYKIIEKRQSVAFWCNPISGHATLYWYQQILGQGPKLLIQFQNNGVVDDSQLPKDRFSAERLKGVDSTLKIQPAKLEDSAVYLCASSSPRLGPAGGYTFGSGTRLTVV.

The CDR3 DNA follows: TGTGCCAGCAGTCCTCAGGGGGCGTCGTACTATAGCAATCAGCCCCAGCATTTT. It encodes CASSPQGASYYSNQPQHF. The V and J genes are TRBV27 and TRBJ1-5, with TRBD1 identical over 8 bases. The germline gives CDR1 MNHEY, CDR2 SMNVEV (reference sequence). This CDR3 is built from 18 residues. V was clipped by 5 bases and J by 0 bases; unmatched bases: 12.

The chain has TRBV7-8 and TRBJ2-7; 9 bases fit TRBD2. The CDR3 runs to 16 residues. After removal of 5 bases from V and 5 bases from J, the junction contained 13 bases not matched to a gene. The germline CDR1 and CDR2 sequences are SGHVS and FQNEAQ. CDR3 in amino acids: CASSHLGASGDHEQYF. The DNA of the CDR3 is TGTGCCAGCAGCCACCTCGGGGCTAGCGGGGACCACGAGCAGTACTTC.

This rearrangement joins TRBV28 to TRBJ2-7; 12 bases line up with TRBD2. This CDR3 region has 19 residues. V lost 5 bases, J lost 0 bases, and 14 bases stayed unmatched. Germline loops: CDR1 MDHEN, CDR2 SYDVKM. This chain's CDR3 is CASSPDGAWTSGDSYEQYF. CDR3 bases: TGTGCCAGCAGTCCCGATGGGGCGTGGACTAGCGGGGACTCCTACGAGCAGTACTTC.

This sequence joins TRBV7-2 and TRBJ1-2; 8 nucleotides line up with TRBD1. The CDR3 sequence is 13 residues long. The trim removed 4 bases at V and 5 bases at J, leaving 3 bases unmatched. Per the germline V gene, CDR1 is SGHTA and CDR2 is FQGNSA. In DNA form, the CDR3 reads TGTGCCAGCAGCTCGGGACAGGCTTATGGCTACACCTTC. Translation gives CASSSGQAYGYTF.

The chain uses TRBV7-2 and TRBJ2-7, with TRBD1 matching 7 bases. From germline, CDR1 is SGHTA and CDR2 FQGNSA. V shed 2 bases, J shed 3 bases, and the junction held 4 bases outside the gene matches. The CDR3 runs to 14 residues. This CDR3 reads CASSLNRGYYEQYF. For the CDR3, the DNA is TGTGCCAGCAGCTTAAACAGGGGTTACTACGAGCAGTACTTC.

The CDR3 coding sequence is TGTGCCAGCAGCCGGGGGGCGCGGGGGGCCAACGTCCTGACTTTC. Translation: CASSRGARGANVLTF. The genes are TRBV5-4 and TRBJ2-6, with a weak D call TRBD2 (7 bases). Germline loops: CDR1 SGHNT, CDR2 YYREEE (reference sequence). This CDR3 region has 15 residues. Trimming pared 4 bases from V and 4 bases from J, leaving 12 bases between.

The chain is built from TRBV7-2 and TRBJ2-1, with 10 bases lining up with TRBD2. The CDR3 is 16 amino acids. The germline CDR1 and CDR2 sequences are SGHTA and FQGNSA. The junction had 9 bases not matched to a gene; V was cut back by 2 bases and J by 8 bases. CDR3 DNA: TGTGCCAGCAGCTTACTCGTACTAGCGGGAAGAGATGAGCAGTTCTTC. Amino acids: CASSLLVLAGRDEQFF.

The chain combines TRBV5-4 with TRBJ1-2, with 11 nucleotides matching TRBD1. V trimming: 4 bases; J trimming: 0 bases; junction bases outside the gene matches: 8. Germline loops: CDR1 SGHNT, CDR2 YYREEE (reference sequence). The CDR3 runs to 17 residues. CDR3 loop: CASSPGGTGGTNYGYTF. CDR3 DNA: TGTGCCAGCAGCCCCGGTGGGACAGGGGGAACTAACTATGGCTACACCTTC.